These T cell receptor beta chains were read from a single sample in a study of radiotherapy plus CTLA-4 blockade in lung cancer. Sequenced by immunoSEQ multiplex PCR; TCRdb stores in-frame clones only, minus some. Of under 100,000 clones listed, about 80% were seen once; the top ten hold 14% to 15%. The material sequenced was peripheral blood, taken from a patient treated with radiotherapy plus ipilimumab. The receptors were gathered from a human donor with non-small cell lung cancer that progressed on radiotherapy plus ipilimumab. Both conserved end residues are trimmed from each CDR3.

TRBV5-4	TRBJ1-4	ASSSGTDRKPNEKLF
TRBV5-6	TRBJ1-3	ASSPLGVSGNTIY
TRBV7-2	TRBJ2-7	ASSRKTGGGYEQY
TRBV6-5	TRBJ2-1	ASSDPGGLEQF
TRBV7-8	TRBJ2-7	ASSLEEGTYEQY
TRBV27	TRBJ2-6	ASSSTRWDAQSSGANVLT
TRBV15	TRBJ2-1	ATSRDGDEQF
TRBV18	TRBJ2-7	ASSPRGPYEQY
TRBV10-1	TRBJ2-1	ASSEPPGTYNEQF
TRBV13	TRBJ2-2	ASSLSKSGANTGELF
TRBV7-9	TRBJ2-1	ASRRGGQASHEQF
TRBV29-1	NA	SGLSLGGNEQF
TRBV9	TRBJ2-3	ASSPSGGATDTQY
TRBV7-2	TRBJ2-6	ASSFRTSISGANVLT
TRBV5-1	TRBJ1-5	ASSLEGTVQPQH
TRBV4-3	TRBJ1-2	ASSQGGRVGGYT
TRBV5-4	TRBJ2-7	ASSLRDGRVYEQY
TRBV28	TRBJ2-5	ASSLVGRETQY
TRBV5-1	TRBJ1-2	ASSLVASGAYGYT
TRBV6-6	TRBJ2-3	ASSYPGTLSTDTQY
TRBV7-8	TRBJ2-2	ASSAGWGNTGELF
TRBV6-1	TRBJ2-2	ASDTALAPGELF
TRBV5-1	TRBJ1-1	ASTPGGENTEAF
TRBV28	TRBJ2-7	ASSQRDRVNYEQY
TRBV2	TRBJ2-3	ASREQSDTQY
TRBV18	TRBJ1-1	ASSSDGGWTEAF
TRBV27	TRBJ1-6	ASRTFGGANSPLH
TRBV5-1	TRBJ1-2	ASSPNTGTPLSGAT
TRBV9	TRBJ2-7	ASSVGPGPYEQY
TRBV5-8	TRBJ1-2	ASSPWKDNYGYT
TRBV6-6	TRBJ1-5	ASSYAGNQPQH
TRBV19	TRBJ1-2	ASSARTGRTNYGYT
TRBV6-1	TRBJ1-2	ASNGQLYGYT
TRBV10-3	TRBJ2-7	AIGTVHYEQY
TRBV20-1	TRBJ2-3	SARGDSQGY
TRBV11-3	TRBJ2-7	ASSPGLYEQY
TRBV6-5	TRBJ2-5	ASRRGSETQY
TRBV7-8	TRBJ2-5	ASSLAGLAVQETQY
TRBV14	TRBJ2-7	ASSQSGTGGEQY
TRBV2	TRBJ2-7	ASSVHGTGTYEQY